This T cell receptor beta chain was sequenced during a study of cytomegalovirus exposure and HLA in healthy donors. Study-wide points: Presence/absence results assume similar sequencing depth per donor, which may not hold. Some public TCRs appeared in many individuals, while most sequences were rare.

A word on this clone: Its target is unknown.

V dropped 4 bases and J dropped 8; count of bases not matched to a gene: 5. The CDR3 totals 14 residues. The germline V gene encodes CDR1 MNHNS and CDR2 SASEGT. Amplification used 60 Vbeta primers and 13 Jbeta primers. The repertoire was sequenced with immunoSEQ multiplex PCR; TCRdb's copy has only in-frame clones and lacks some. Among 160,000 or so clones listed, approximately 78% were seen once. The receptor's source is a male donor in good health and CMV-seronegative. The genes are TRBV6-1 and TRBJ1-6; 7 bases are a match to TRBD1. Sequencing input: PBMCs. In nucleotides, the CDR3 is TGTGCCAGCAGTGTACGCCAGGGGGATTCACCCCTCCACTTT. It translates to CASSVRQGDSPLHF.